This T cell receptor beta chain was observed in a study of shared clonotypes between healthy human individuals. Samples underwent the assay at deep level. Repertoires were generated with immunoSEQ multiplex PCR, while TCRdb's copy carries only in-frame clones and drops some. Of about 820,000 clones listed, 90% to 95% are singletons. Naive CD8 cells comprised CD45RO-negative, CCR7-positively selected cells, excluding terminally differentiated effector memory CD45RA+ cells. Study-wide results and caveats: A generally larger estimated richness was seen in naive subsets than in memory subsets. A limitation of the genetic and exposure-history diversity represented arose from few donors. An expected dependence of interdonor clonotype sharing on sequencing depth was noted.

The CDR3 spans 17 residues. The V end was cut by 4 bases, the J end by 2 bases, with 22 bases between. CDR1 is SGDLS and CDR2 is YYNGEE in the germline V gene. As regards this clone: Its antigen is unidentified.

The sequenced sample was naive CD8+ T cells sorted from blood. The rearrangement links TRBV9 to TRBJ2-7; tentatively, D is TRBD1 (6 bases). The TCR sequence derives from a man aged 25-45 years in good health. CDR3 coding DNA: TGTGCCAGCAGCACCCCCCCTCGGGACACAGTCACCTACGAGCAGTACTTC. This codes for CASSTPPRDTVTYEQYF.